Following are 10 T cell receptor beta chains from one sample sequenced in a study of T cell clones after liver transplantation. Profiling relied on immunoSEQ multiplex PCR, and the TCRdb table lists in-frame clones only, not all of them. The sample holds approximately 72,000 clones, 90% seen once. The source was CD4+ T cells from blood, collected before liver transplant. These receptors came from a human donor who received a liver transplant.

The chain uses TRBV19 and TRBJ1-1, with D hard to call. The CDR3 consists of 11 residues. The germline gives CDR1 LNHDA, CDR2 SQIVND (reference sequence). The V gene lost 1 base and the J gene lost 4 bases, with 1 base spanning the gap. The CDR3 sequence is CASSIGTEAFF. DNA of the CDR3: TGTGCCAGTAGTATAGGCACTGAAGCTTTCTTT.

V is TRBV27 and J is TRBJ2-7, with TRBD2 as a possible D gene (5 bases). The germline V and J ends were trimmed by 8 bases and 3 bases, with 17 bases remaining between them. CDR1 is MNHEY, CDR2 SMNVEV, per germline (reference sequence). The CDR3 has 14 residues. The chain's CDR3 is CASFNWGDLYEQYF. The CDR3 DNA is TGTGCCAGCTTTAATTGGGGAGACCTCTACGAGCAGTACTTC.

V usage is TRBV25-1 and J usage is TRBJ2-3; D uncertain. CDR1 MGHDK and CDR2 SYGVNS come from the germline V gene. The CDR3 consists of 14 residues. Trimming took 10 bases from V and 0 from J, leaving 14 bases between them. CDR3 region: CATAAGLSTDTQYF. In DNA form, the CDR3 reads TGTGCCACCGCTGCTGGGCTAAGCACAGATACGCAGTATTTT.

CDR3 residues: CASSLVGETQYF. The CDR3 DNA is TGTGCCAGCAGCTTAGTTGGAGAGACCCAGTACTTC. The J gene is TRBJ2-5, the V gene TRBV7-2; D not resolved. Germline V lookup: CDR1 SGHTA, CDR2 FQGNSA. Trimming took off 1 base at V and 4 bases at J, with 4 bases between the two ends. CDR3 length: 12 amino acids.

As for this clone: The same CDR3 can be traced to other DNA sequences in this sample. The chain uses TRBV5-1 and TRBJ2-6, with no clear D. Germline assignment: CDR1 SGHRS and CDR2 YFSETQ. V was cut by 1 base and J by 1 base, with 6 bases left in between. The CDR3 spans 15 residues. This CDR3 reads CASSLSGSGANVLTF. Here the CDR3 DNA reads TGCGCCAGCAGCTTGTCTGGGTCTGGGGCCAACGTCCTGACTTTC.

The chain has TRBV11-2 and TRBJ2-6, with a possible D match to TRBD1 (6 bases). CDR1 is SGHAT, CDR2 FQNNGV, per germline. Trimming cost V 5 bases and J 0 bases, with 11 bases left between them. The CDR3 runs 16 residues. Here the CDR3 reads CASSPRGSSGANVLTF. Written as DNA, the CDR3 is TGTGCCAGCAGCCCTAGGGGGTCCTCTGGGGCCAACGTCCTGACTTTC.

The chain carries TRBV5-1 and TRBJ2-7; either TRBD1 or TRBD2 may supply D (6 bases each). V was trimmed by 0 bases and J by 2 bases, leaving 9 bases between them. CDR1 SGHRS and CDR2 YFSETQ come from the germline V gene. This CDR3 comprises 14 residues. This CDR3 is CASSLEGGTYEQYF. The CDR3 nucleotides read TGCGCCAGCAGCTTGGAGGGGGGAACCTACGAGCAGTACTTC.

This clone was counted once. V usage is TRBV6-1 and J usage is TRBJ1-2, with 7 bases that match TRBD1. Germline CDR1 reads MNHNS; CDR2 reads SASEGT. The CDR3 has 12 amino acids. This chain's CDR3 is CAERDRGDGYTF. The CDR3 nucleotides read TGTGCAGAAAGGGACAGAGGAGATGGCTACACCTTC.

This chain uses TRBV7-3 with TRBJ2-7, with 11 nucleotides matching TRBD2. Per the germline V gene, CDR1 is SGHTA and CDR2 is FQGTGA. The CDR3 totals 17 residues. J lost 5 bases, V lost 2 bases, and 11 bases had no gene match. CDR3 in amino acids: CASSLGNLAGGWDEQYF. CDR3 DNA: TGTGCCAGCAGCTTAGGGAATCTAGCGGGAGGATGGGACGAGCAGTACTTC.

This chain links TRBV30 with TRBJ1-1, with 8 bases that match TRBD1. The CDR3 loop spans 13 amino acids. CDR1 is GTSNPN and CDR2 is SVGIG in the germline V gene (reference sequence). V lost 8 bases and J lost 2; bases outside the gene matches: 7. CDR3 loop: CATRTGSNTEAFF. CDR3 DNA: TGTGCCACCCGGACAGGGTCAAACACTGAAGCTTTCTTT.